A single sample gave rise to the 29 T cell receptor beta chains below, sequenced in a study of a mutant IDH1 vaccine in newly diagnosed glioma. Data came from immunoSEQ multiplex PCR; TCRdb stores just in-frame clones and leaves some out. Among about 46,000 clones listed, approximately 84% were seen once. The time point here: week 47, end of study. Doses consisted of 300 ug of mutant IDH1 20-mer peptide each, paired with topical imiquimod. These receptors have no known antigen. The source was PBMCs, collected from a glioma patient whose treatment included an IDH1 peptide vaccine. The receptor set was obtained from a woman aged 30 to 39 with glioma. Some clones in this sample may be carry-over from other donors' samples.

A few counts support this clone. This chain connects TRBV2 to TRBJ2-3, with D uncertain. The germline V and J ends were trimmed by 0 bases and 6 bases, with 7 bases remaining between them. This CDR3 is 13 amino acids long. Per the germline V gene, CDR1 is SNHLY and CDR2 is FYNNEI. DNA of the CDR3: TGTGCCAGCAGTGAAGCCGTGCGCGATACGCAGTATTTT. Amino acids: CASSEAVRDTQYF.

CDR3 loop: CASSQEGPGSGETQYF. In DNA form, the CDR3 reads TGCGCCAGCAGCCAAGAAGGGCCGGGTAGCGGAGAGACCCAGTACTTC. The chain uses TRBV4-3 and TRBJ2-5; a weak D match, TRBD2 (6 bases). CDR1 and CDR2 (germline): LGHNA, YSLEER. This CDR3 is 16 amino acids long. The V and J ends lost 0 bases and 4 bases respectively, with 15 bases between them.

The genes are TRBV4-1 and TRBJ2-1, with D uncertain. The CDR3 covers 15 residues. Germline-derived CDR1 and CDR2 are MGHRA and YSYEKL. The V and J ends lost 4 bases and 8 bases respectively, with 18 bases between them. This CDR3 is CASSPPRVRNDEQFF. As DNA, the CDR3 is TGCGCCAGCAGCCCCCCGCGAGTCCGCAACGATGAGCAGTTCTTC.

The V gene is TRBV9, the J gene TRBJ2-2; TRBD2 might be the D (5 bases). The CDR3 totals 18 residues. Per the germline V gene, CDR1 is SGDLS and CDR2 is YYNGEE. Trimming stripped 0 bases from V and 1 base from J, with 16 bases between. CDR3 bases: TGTGCCAGCAGCGTAGGAGGGCCGGGGATTTTGAACACCGGGGAGCTGTTTTTT. Protein product: CASSVGGPGILNTGELFF.

CDR3 nucleotide sequence: TGTGCCAGCAGTGAAGTCAGGGGTGAAAAACTGTTTTTT. Its translation is CASSEVRGEKLFF. The V call is TRBV2, the J call TRBJ1-4; tentatively, D is TRBD1 (6 bases). This CDR3 has 13 amino acids. Looked up from germline, CDR1 is SNHLY and CDR2 is FYNNEI. Trimming removed 1 base from V and 7 bases from J, with 7 bases in between.

This clone was found a few times. V is TRBV27 and J is TRBJ1-5; maybe TRBD1 (5 bases). The V end lost 2 bases, the J end lost 5 bases, and 7 bases lay between the germline ends. The CDR3 sequence is 13 residues long. In germline, CDR1 is MNHEY, CDR2 SMNVEV (reference sequence). In nucleotides, the CDR3 is TGTGCCAGCAGTTTACAGGGCCATCAGCCCCAGCATTTT. Translating gives CASSLQGHQPQHF.

In nucleotides, the CDR3 is TGCGCCAGCAGCCCCTGGTCGTTCAATCAGCCCCAGCATTTT. Its translation is CASSPWSFNQPQHF. V gene TRBV5-1 combines with J gene TRBJ1-5; D uncertain. The CDR3 consists of 14 residues. V shed 4 bases and J shed 3 bases, with 11 bases lying between them. CDR1 SGHRS and CDR2 YFSETQ come from the germline V gene.

V usage is TRBV7-8 and J usage is TRBJ1-1; the D gene is possibly TRBD1 (5 bases). The length of the CDR3 is 14 residues. CDR1 and CDR2 (germline): SGHVS, FQNEAQ. Trimming took 1 base from V and 2 from J, leaving 8 bases between them. The CDR3, as DNA: TGTGCCAGCAGCTTAGAGACAGCAAACACTGAAGCTTTCTTT. Encoded protein: CASSLETANTEAFF.

V and J are TRBV6-4 and TRBJ2-2, with D possibly being TRBD1 (5 bases). From germline, CDR1 is MRHNA and CDR2 SNTAGT. V dropped 5 bases and J dropped 5 bases, with 9 bases sitting between them. The CDR3 loop spans 13 amino acids. The CDR3 sequence: CASSRTTTGELFF. In DNA form, the CDR3 reads TGTGCCAGCAGTAGGACAACAACCGGGGAGCTGTTTTTT.

The chain carries TRBV7-2 and TRBJ2-5; D perhaps matches TRBD2 (6 bases). The germline V gene has CDR1 SGHTA and CDR2 FQGNSA. The CDR3 covers 11 residues. V shed 5 bases and J shed 10 bases, with 11 bases lying between them. DNA of the CDR3: TGTGCCAGCAGCCCCAACGGGGGCCAGTACTTC. Translated: CASSPNGGQYF.

V is TRBV7-6 and J is TRBJ2-1, with 9 positions matching TRBD2. CDR1 is SGHVS, CDR2 FNYEAQ, per germline. The V segment lost 5 bases and the J segment 4 bases; nucleotides outside the gene matches: 9. The CDR3 has 16 amino acids. CDR3 sequence (DNA): TGTGCCAGCAGCGGAGAGGAGACTAGCGGATACAATGAGCAGTTCTTC. This codes for CASSGEETSGYNEQFF.

The gene calls are TRBV9 and TRBJ2-3; 11 nucleotides match TRBD2. The CDR3 totals 16 residues. The ends lost 4 bases at V and 0 bases at J; junction bases unmatched: 4. CDR1 is SGDLS and CDR2 is YYNGEE in the germline V gene. CDR3 bases: TGTGCCAGCAGCTTTTGGACTAGCGGGAGCACAGATACGCAGTATTTT. This gives the protein CASSFWTSGSTDTQYF.

The gene calls are TRBV11-1 and TRBJ2-7; 8 nucleotides match TRBD2. This CDR3 comprises 17 residues. V lost 5 bases and J lost 1; bases outside the gene matches: 13. Germline lookup yields CDR1 SGHAT and CDR2 FQDESV (reference sequence). CDR3 sequence reads: CASSPQRVSGRSYEQYF. CDR3 DNA: TGTGCCAGCAGCCCTCAACGAGTAAGCGGGAGATCCTACGAGCAGTACTTC.

The chain combines TRBV18 with TRBJ1-4; D uncertain. V shed 0 bases and J shed 3 bases, with 8 bases lying between them. Germline V gives CDR1 KGHSH, CDR2 LQKENI. The CDR3 contains 15 residues. In nucleotides, the CDR3 is TGTGCCAGCTCACCACCGAGGGAGGCTAATGAAAAACTGTTTTTT. As protein: CASSPPREANEKLFF.

The chain links TRBV5-6 to TRBJ2-4; D unclear. The CDR3 contains 14 residues. Germline V gene lookup returns CDR1 SGHDT and CDR2 YYEEEE. The germline V and J ends were trimmed by 1 base and 0 bases, with 5 bases remaining between them. The CDR3 nucleotides are TGTGCCAGCAGCTTGTTACTAGCCAAAAACATTCAGTACTTC. Translation gives CASSLLLAKNIQYF.

The chain recombines TRBV19 with TRBJ2-3; a weak D match, TRBD1 (5 bases). Trimming removed 6 bases from V and 3 bases from J, with 13 bases in between. The CDR3 is made up of 14 amino acids. Germline values: CDR1 LNHDA, CDR2 SQIVND (reference sequence). The CDR3 loop reads CASRLSQGTDTQYF. CDR3 DNA sequence: TGTGCCAGTAGGCTTTCTCAGGGTACAGATACGCAGTATTTT.

The genes are TRBV6-6 and TRBJ2-7; 8 bases agree with TRBD1. The germline CDR1 and CDR2 sequences are MNHNY and SVGAGI (reference sequence). CDR3 length: 15 residues. The J segment lost 5 bases and the V segment lost 3 bases, leaving 9 bases of the junction unmatched. CDR3 coding DNA: TGTGCCAGCAGTTATCACCGGGACAGGTCCCACGAGCAGTACTTC. It yields the protein CASSYHRDRSHEQYF.

This clone has a handful of counts. The chain recombines TRBV18 with TRBJ1-5; no firm D call. The CDR3 is 13 residues long. Germline CDR1 is KGHSH and CDR2 is LQKENI. V shed 3 bases and J shed 7 bases, with 10 bases lying between them. The CDR3 DNA reads as TGTGCCAGCTCACCGTCCGTGGAACAGCCCCAGCATTTT. This codes for CASSPSVEQPQHF. The entire variable domain, with the rest obtained from reference TRBV18 and TRBJ1-5, is as follows: NAGVMQNPRHLVRRRGQEARLRCSPMKGHSHVYWYRQLPEEGLKFMVYLQKENIIDESGMPKERFSAEFPKEGPSILRIQQVVRGDSAAYFCASSPSVEQPQHFGDGTRLSIL.

The rearrangement joins TRBV7-2 to TRBJ1-1; D unresolved. From germline, CDR1 is SGHTA and CDR2 FQGNSA. V lost 2 bases to trimming and J lost 7 bases, with 8 bases between them. This CDR3 spans 12 amino acids. CDR3 nucleotide sequence: TGTGCCAGCAGCTTACAACACGGTGAAGCTTTCTTT. Its translation is CASSLQHGEAFF.

The rearrangement links TRBV5-6 to TRBJ2-7, with TRBD1 matching 9 bases. With 4 bases clipped from V and 1 base from J, the junction kept 6 bases outside the gene matches. Germline V CDR1 and CDR2: SGHDT, YYEEEE. This CDR3 comprises 15 residues. Written as DNA, the CDR3 is TGTGCCAGCAGCCCGAGAGGGACAGGGTCCTACGAGCAGTACTTC. Amino acid sequence: CASSPRGTGSYEQYF. Drawing the rest from reference TRBV5-6 and TRBJ2-7, the complete variable domain is DAGVTQSPTHLIKTRGQQVTLRCSPKSGHDTVSWYQQALGQGPQFIFQYYEEEERQRGNFPDRFSGHQFPNYSSELNVNALLLGDSALYLCASSPRGTGSYEQYFGPGTRLTVT.

This sequence joins TRBV5-1 and TRBJ2-1; possibly TRBD2 for D (5 bases). The germline gives CDR1 SGHRS, CDR2 YFSETQ. The CDR3 sequence is 12 residues long. Trimming left V 1 base short and J 10 bases short, with 9 bases between. CDR3 bases: TGCGCCAGCAGCTTGCCAGCGGTAGAGCAGTTCTTC. This sequence encodes CASSLPAVEQFF.

V and J are TRBV29-1 and TRBJ2-4, with TRBD2 as a possible D gene (6 bases). Germline V lookup: CDR1 SQVTM, CDR2 ANQGSEA. The CDR3 contains 17 residues. Trimming shortened V by 6 bases and J by 0 bases, and 21 bases separated the two germline ends. CDR3 bases: TGCAGCGTGCGCGGGACCCCGAAGGGGCTAGCCAAAAACATTCAGTACTTC. It yields the protein CSVRGTPKGLAKNIQYF.

The chain employs TRBV18 and TRBJ2-5; D is ambiguous. In germline, CDR1 is KGHSH, CDR2 LQKENI. This CDR3 comprises 14 residues. The V end lost 3 bases, the J end lost 1 base, and 9 bases lay between the germline ends. The chain's CDR3 is CASSPRWGQETQYF. The CDR3 DNA is TGTGCCAGCTCACCTCGGTGGGGCCAAGAGACCCAGTACTTC.

The chain combines TRBV27 with TRBJ1-5, with D maybe TRBD1 (5 bases). Germline V gene lookup returns CDR1 MNHEY and CDR2 SMNVEV (reference sequence). V lost 3 bases and J lost 0, with 18 bases in between. The CDR3 sequence is 18 residues long. The CDR3: CASSFRPPGAYSNQPQHF. For the CDR3, the DNA is TGTGCCAGCAGTTTTCGACCCCCCGGGGCATATAGCAATCAGCCCCAGCATTTT.

This clone showed up just once. The rearrangement joins TRBV9 to TRBJ2-3; D unclear. The germline V gene has CDR1 SGDLS and CDR2 YYNGEE. Trimming pared 0 bases from V and 4 bases from J, leaving 12 bases between. CDR3 size: 15 residues. CDR3 sequence: CASSVGFSWADTQYF. The CDR3, as DNA: TGTGCCAGCAGCGTAGGTTTTAGCTGGGCAGATACGCAGTATTTT. Full variable domain (rest looked up from reference TRBV9 and TRBJ2-3): DSGVTQTPKHLITATGQRVTLRCSPRSGDLSVYWYQQSLDQGLQFLIQYYNGEERAKGNILERFSAQQFPDLHSELNLSSLELGDSALYFCASSVGFSWADTQYFGPGTRLTVL.

This rearrangement joins TRBV4-2 to TRBJ2-1; 11 bases align to TRBD2. This CDR3 has 16 amino acids. V lost 1 base, J lost 5 bases, and 4 bases stayed unmatched. The germline V gene has CDR1 LGHNA and CDR2 YNFKEQ. The CDR3 DNA sequence: TGTGCCAGCAGCCAAGTAGCGGGAGGGGCTAACAATGAGCAGTTCTTC. Its protein is CASSQVAGGANNEQFF.

J is TRBJ1-6 and V is TRBV6-5; D is uncertain. Trimming removed 4 bases from V and 7 bases from J, with 5 bases in between. This CDR3 region has 12 residues. Germline CDR1 MNHEY, CDR2 SVGAGI. The CDR3 region has the DNA TGTGCCAGCAGTTTATCCAATTCACCCCTCCACTTT. Protein sequence: CASSLSNSPLHF.

The V call is TRBV29-1, the J call TRBJ2-7, with 7 bases identical to TRBD1. V lost 2 bases to trimming and J lost 3 bases; unmatched junction nucleotides: 4. Germline CDR1 reads SQVTM; CDR2 reads ANQGSEA. The CDR3 has 13 amino acids. CDR3 sequence: CSVEYDRDYEQYF. CDR3 DNA sequence: TGCAGCGTTGAATACGACAGGGACTACGAGCAGTACTTC.

This rearrangement joins TRBV7-9 to TRBJ1-4, with D possibly matching TRBD1 (5 bases). With 6 bases removed from V and 8 bases from J, the gap between germline ends came to 16 bases. The germline CDR1 and CDR2 sequences are SEHNR and FQNEAQ (reference sequence). The CDR3 runs to 14 residues. The CDR3: CASSIGQGGEKLFF. CDR3 bases: TGTGCCAGCAGTATAGGGCAGGGTGGAGAAAAACTGTTTTTT.